The present TCR beta chain was sequenced within a study of blood T cells in healthy people across ages. Study-wide results and caveats: Donor CMV status, an unknown factor, possibly confounded changes in expanded clonotypes.

There are a few counts of this clonotype. Antigen: not known. The trim removed 2 bases at V and 0 bases at J, leaving 3 bases unmatched. CDR1 and CDR2 (germline): ENHRY, SYGVKD. The length of the CDR3 is 16 residues. The second PCR ran roughly 6 to 11 cycles with a sample-barcoded 5' primer and J-beta primers. TCRdb fed the 5' RACE reads into MiXCR, producing one record per CDR3 protein. The data contain roughly 700,000 distinct CDR3 sequences, roughly 49% of them singletons. The sample consisted of blood. This sequence originates from a woman in her sixties in good health. The chain employs TRBV10-3 and TRBJ2-4, with TRBD1 identical over 8 bases. The CDR3 nucleotides are TGTGCCATCAGTGAGGGGACAGGCCTAGCCAAAAACATTCAGTACTTC. It translates to CAISEGTGLAKNIQYF.